This T cell receptor beta chain came from a study of blood T cell repertoires in COVID-19. Profiling relied on immunoSEQ multiplex PCR, and the TCRdb table lists in-frame clones only, not all of them. Of 150,000 or so clones in the sample, around 82% were seen once. CDR1 and CDR2 from the germline V gene are LNHDA and SQIVND (reference sequence). V was cut by 5 bases and J by 2 bases, with 16 bases left in between. The CDR3 runs 15 residues. Sequencing used PBMCs or T cells enriched from blood (not recorded which). The V gene is TRBV19, the J gene TRBJ2-7; a possible D gene is TRBD2 (5 bases). The clonotype comes from a woman aged 45-59 years in a cohort exposed to, infected with or recovered from COVID-19 (not recorded which). The chain's CDR3 is CASSGTGLEAYEQYF. The CDR3 coding sequence is TGTGCCAGTAGTGGTACTGGTTTGGAGGCCTACGAGCAGTACTTC.